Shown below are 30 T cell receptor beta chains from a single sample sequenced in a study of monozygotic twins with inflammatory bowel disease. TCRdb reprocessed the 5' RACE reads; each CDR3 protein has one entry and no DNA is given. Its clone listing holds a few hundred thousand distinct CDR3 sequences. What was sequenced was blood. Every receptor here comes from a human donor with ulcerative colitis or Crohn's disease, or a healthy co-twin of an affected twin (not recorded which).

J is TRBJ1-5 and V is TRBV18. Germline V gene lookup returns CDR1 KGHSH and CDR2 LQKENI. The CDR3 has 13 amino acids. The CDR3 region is CASSAGRDQPQHF. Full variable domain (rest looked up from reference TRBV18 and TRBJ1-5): NAGVMQNPRHLVRRRGQEARLRCSPMKGHSHVYWYRQLPEEGLKFMVYLQKENIIDESGMPKERFSAEFPKEGPSILRIQQVVRGDSAAYFCASSAGRDQPQHFGDGTRLSIL.

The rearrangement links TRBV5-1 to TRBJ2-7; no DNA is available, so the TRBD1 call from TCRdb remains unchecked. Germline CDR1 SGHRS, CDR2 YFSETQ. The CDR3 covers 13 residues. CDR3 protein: CASSLQGTYEQYF.

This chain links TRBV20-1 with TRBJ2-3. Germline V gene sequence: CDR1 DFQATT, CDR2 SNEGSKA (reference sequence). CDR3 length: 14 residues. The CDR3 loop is CSAGGTSRADTQYF.

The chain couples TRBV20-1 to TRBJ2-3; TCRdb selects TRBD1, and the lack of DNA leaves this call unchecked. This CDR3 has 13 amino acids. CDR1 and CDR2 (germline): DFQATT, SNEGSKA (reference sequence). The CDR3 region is CSASRGPTDTQYF.

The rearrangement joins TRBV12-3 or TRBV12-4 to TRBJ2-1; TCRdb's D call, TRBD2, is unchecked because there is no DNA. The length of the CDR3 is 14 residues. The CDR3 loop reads CASTSGLATHEQFF.

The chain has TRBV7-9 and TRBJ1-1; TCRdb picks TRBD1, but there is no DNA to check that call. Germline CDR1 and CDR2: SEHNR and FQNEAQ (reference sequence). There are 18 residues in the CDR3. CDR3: CASTPGGGSWVVNTEAFF.

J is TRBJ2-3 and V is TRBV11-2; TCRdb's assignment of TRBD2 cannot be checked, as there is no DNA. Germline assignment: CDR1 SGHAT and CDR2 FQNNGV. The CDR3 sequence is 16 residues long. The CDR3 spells CASSLVPAGGSGTQYF.

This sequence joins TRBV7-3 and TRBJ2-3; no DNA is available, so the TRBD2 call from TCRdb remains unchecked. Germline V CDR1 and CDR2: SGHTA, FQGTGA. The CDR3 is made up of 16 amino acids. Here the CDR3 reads CASSSGTSGSTDTQYF.

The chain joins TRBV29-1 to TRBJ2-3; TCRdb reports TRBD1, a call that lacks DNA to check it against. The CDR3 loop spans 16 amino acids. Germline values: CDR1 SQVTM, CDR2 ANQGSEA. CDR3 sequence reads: CSVEDLTGEMTDTQYF.

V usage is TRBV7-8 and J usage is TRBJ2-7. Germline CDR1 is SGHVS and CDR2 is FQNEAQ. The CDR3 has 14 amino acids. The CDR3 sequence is CASSPTREQYEQYF.

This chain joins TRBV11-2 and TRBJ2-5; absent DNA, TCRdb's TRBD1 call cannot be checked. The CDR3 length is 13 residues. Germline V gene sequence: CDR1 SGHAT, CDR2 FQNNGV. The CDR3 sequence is CASRRTGGETQYF. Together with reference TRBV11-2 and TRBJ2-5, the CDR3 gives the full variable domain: EAGVAQSPRYKIIEKRQSVAFWCNPISGHATLYWYQQILGQGPKLLIQFQNNGVVDDSQLPKDRFSAERLKGVDSTLKIQPAKLEDSAVYLCASRRTGGETQYFGPGTRLLVL.

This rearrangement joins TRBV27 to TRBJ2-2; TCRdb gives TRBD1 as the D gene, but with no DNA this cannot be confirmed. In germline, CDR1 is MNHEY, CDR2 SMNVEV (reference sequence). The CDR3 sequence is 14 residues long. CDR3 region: CASMSDRNTGELFF.

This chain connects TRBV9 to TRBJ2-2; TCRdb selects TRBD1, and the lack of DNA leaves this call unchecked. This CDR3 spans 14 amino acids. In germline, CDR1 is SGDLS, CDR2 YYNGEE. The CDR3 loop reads CARTGQTNTGELFF.

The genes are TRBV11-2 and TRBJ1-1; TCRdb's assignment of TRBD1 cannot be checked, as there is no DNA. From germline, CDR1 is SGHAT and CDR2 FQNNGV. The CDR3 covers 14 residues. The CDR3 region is CASSEGSWNTEAFF.

The CDR3 spells CASSFGLTSVHEQFF. This sequence joins TRBV5-1 and TRBJ2-1; TCRdb gives TRBD2 as the D gene, but with no DNA this cannot be confirmed. Germline CDR1 reads SGHRS; CDR2 reads YFSETQ. The CDR3 has 15 residues.

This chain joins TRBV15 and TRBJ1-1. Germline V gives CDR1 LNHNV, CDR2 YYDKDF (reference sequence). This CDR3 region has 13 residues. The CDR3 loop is CATSKGILEQAFF.

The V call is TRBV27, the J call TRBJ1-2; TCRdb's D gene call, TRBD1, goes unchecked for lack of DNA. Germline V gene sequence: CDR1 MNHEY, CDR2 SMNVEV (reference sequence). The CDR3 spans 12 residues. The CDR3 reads CASSSPLGGYTF.

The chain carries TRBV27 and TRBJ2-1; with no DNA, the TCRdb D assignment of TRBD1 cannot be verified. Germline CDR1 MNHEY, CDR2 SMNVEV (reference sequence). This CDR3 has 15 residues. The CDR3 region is CASSLEEGTYNEQFF.

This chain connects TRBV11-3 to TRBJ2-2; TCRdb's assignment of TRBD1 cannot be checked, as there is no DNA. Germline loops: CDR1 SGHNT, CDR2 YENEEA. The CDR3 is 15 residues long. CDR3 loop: CASSPVGGSAGELFF.

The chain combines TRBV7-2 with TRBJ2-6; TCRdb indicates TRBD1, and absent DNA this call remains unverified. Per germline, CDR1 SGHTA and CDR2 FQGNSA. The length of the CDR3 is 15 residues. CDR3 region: CASTLAGSGANVLTF.

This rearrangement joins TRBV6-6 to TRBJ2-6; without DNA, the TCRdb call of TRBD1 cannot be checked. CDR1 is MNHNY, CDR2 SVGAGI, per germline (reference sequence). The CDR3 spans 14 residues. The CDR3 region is CASSWTAGANVLTF.

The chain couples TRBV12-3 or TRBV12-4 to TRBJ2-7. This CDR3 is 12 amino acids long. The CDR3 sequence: CASGRGPYEQYF.

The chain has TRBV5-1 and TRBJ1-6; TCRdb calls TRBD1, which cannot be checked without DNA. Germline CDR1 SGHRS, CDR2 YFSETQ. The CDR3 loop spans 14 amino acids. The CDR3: CASSFDRGYSPLHF.

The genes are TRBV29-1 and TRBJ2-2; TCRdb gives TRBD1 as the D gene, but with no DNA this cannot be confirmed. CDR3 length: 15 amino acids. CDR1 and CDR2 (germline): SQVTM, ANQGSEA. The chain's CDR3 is CSAERGPTITGELFF.

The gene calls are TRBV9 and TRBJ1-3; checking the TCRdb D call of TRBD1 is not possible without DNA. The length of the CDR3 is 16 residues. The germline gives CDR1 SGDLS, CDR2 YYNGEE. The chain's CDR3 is CASSVGTGNSGNTIYF.

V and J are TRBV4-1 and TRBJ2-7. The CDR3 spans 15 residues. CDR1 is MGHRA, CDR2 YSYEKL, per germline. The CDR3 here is CASSQETLFSYEQYF.

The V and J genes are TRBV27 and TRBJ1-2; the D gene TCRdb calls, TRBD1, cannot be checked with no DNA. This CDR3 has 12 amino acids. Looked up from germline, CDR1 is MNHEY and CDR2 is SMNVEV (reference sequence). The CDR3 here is CASGRDRRENTF.

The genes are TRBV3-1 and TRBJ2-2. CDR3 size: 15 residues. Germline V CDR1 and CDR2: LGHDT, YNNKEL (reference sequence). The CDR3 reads CASSQYSSLVGELFF. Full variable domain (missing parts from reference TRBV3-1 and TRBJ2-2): DTAVSQTPKYLVTQMGNDKSIKCEQNLGHDTMYWYKQDSKKFLKIMFSYNNKELIINETVPNRFSPKSPDKAHLNLHINSLELGDSAVYFCASSQYSSLVGELFFGEGSRLTVL.

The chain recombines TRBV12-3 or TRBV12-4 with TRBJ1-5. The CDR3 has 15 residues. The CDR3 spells CASTEGQAYNQPQHF.

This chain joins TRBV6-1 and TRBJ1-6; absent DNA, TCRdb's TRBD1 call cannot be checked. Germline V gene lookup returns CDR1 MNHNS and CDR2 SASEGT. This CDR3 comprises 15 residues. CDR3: CASRSHRGLDSPLHF.